The 5 T cell receptor beta chains in this list originate from one sample, sequenced in a study of T cell responses to AZD1222 COVID-19 vaccine. Measured with immunoSEQ multiplex PCR; TCRdb has only the in-frame clones, and not every one. The sample holds around 150,000 clones, approximately 94% seen once. This material consisted of peripheral blood, taken on day 0 of AZD1222 vaccination. These receptors were obtained from an adult in good health.

The J gene is TRBJ2-7, the V gene TRBV4-1, with TRBD2 identical over 11 bases. In germline, CDR1 is MGHRA, CDR2 YSYEKL. The CDR3 extends over 14 amino acids. J gave up 4 bases and V 2 bases, and 1 base lay outside the gene matches. The CDR3 DNA reads as TGCGCCAGCAGCCAAACTAGCGGGAGTTACGAGCAGTACGTC. Its protein product is CASSQTSGSYEQYV.

The chain joins TRBV28 to TRBJ1-4; D call uncertain. CDR1 and CDR2 from the germline V gene are MDHEN and SYDVKM. V was shortened by 6 bases and J by 4 bases, with 18 bases between the two germline ends. There are 16 residues in the CDR3. CDR3 coding DNA: TGTGCCAGCAGATCTCAAAGAGTGTCCTTTAATGAAAAACTGTTTTTT. This gives the protein CASRSQRVSFNEKLFF.

The J gene is TRBJ2-3, the V gene TRBV2; D unclear. There are 15 residues in the CDR3. CDR1 SNHLY and CDR2 FYNNEI come from the germline V gene. Trimming stripped 1 base from V and 0 bases from J, with 8 bases between. The CDR3 nucleotides read TGTGCCAGCAGTGAAGGTTTATCTAGCACAGATACGCAGTATTTT. This translates into CASSEGLSSTDTQYF.

The chain couples TRBV3-1 (or the pseudogene TRBV3-2) to TRBJ1-4; D gene unclear. Germline lookup yields CDR1 LGHDT and CDR2 YNNKEL (reference sequence). This CDR3 has 14 residues. V gave up 4 bases and J gave up 6 bases, with 12 bases separating them. CDR3 sequence: CASSPEFQDEKLFF. Here the CDR3 DNA reads TGTGCCAGCAGCCCGGAGTTCCAGGATGAAAAACTGTTTTTT.

The rearrangement joins TRBV27 to TRBJ2-5; TRBD1 matches at 7 bases. Per the germline V gene, CDR1 is MNHEY and CDR2 is SMNVEV (reference sequence). The CDR3 sequence is 15 residues long. The junction had 12 bases not matched to a gene; V was cut back by 5 bases and J by 6 bases. CDR3 bases: TGTGCCAGCAGTACAACCGCCTCAGGGGGTCAGACCCAGTACTTC. Translating it yields CASSTTASGGQTQYF.